Each of the 11 T cell receptor beta chains below was sequenced from the same sample in a study of cytomegalovirus exposure and HLA in healthy donors. Vbeta (60) and Jbeta (13) primers were used in the PCR. The protocol was immunoSEQ multiplex PCR, while the TCRdb copy is restricted to in-frame clones and leaves out a portion. Altogether about 170,000 clones are present, 60% to 80% being singletons, with the ten largest covering 6.3%. The sample comprised PBMCs. Receptor source: a man between 35 and 55 years old in good health and CMV-seropositive.

This clone was picked up a small number of times. This chain uses TRBV28 with TRBJ1-2; no firm D call. V lost 6 bases to trimming and J lost 5 bases, with 22 bases between them. Looked up from germline, CDR1 is MDHEN and CDR2 is SYDVKM. CDR3 length: 16 amino acids. The CDR3 nucleotides are TGTGCCAGCAGCCCACACGACCCGGGTTTACGGTATGGCTACACCTTC. This codes for CASSPHDPGLRYGYTF.

This clone has only one observation. V is TRBV5-1 and J is TRBJ1-3; no clear D. V shed 2 bases and J shed 0 bases, with 6 bases lying between them. This CDR3 contains 14 residues. Germline lookup yields CDR1 SGHRS and CDR2 YFSETQ. The CDR3 is CASSFGVSGNTIYF. Written as DNA, the CDR3 is TGCGCCAGCAGCTTCGGGGTCTCTGGAAACACCATATATTTT.

The J gene is TRBJ1-3, the V gene TRBV7-9; D uncertain. This CDR3 is 14 amino acids long. Between the trimmed V and J ends, which lost 1 base and 4 bases, there was a span of 8 bases. CDR1 is SEHNR, CDR2 FQNEAQ, per germline (reference sequence). The CDR3 DNA is TGTGCCAGCAGCTTAGACAGTCGGGGAAACACCATATATTTT. Translation gives CASSLDSRGNTIYF.

This chain joins TRBV6-4 and TRBJ2-7, with D unclear. This CDR3 spans 13 amino acids. Germline V lookup: CDR1 MRHNA, CDR2 SNTAGT. DNA of the CDR3: TGTGCTATCAAAGTATCGGTAATATACGAGCAGTACTTC. Translated: CAIKVSVIYEQYF.

The V and J genes are TRBV27 and TRBJ2-7, with 7 bases identical to TRBD2. The length of the CDR3 is 15 residues. Germline V gives CDR1 MNHEY, CDR2 SMNVEV (reference sequence). V lost 6 bases to trimming and J lost 3 bases; unmatched junction nucleotides: 11. The CDR3 DNA reads as TGTGCCAGCAGGCCCCTAGGACTAGGTTTCTACGAGCAGTACTTC. It is translated as CASRPLGLGFYEQYF.

This clone showed up just a few times. The chain carries TRBV29-1 and TRBJ1-2, with 7 bases aligning to TRBD1. The CDR3 is 12 residues long. Germline-derived CDR1 and CDR2 are SQVTM and ANQGSEA. Trimming at V came to 6 bases and at J to 9 bases, leaving 10 bases not matched to a gene. The CDR3 sequence is CSVETGLLSYTF. The DNA for the CDR3 is TGCAGCGTCGAGACAGGGTTGCTTAGCTACACCTTC.

This clone was counted once. The chain uses TRBV18 and TRBJ2-5; a possible D gene is TRBD1 (6 bases). Germline V gene data show CDR1 as KGHSH and CDR2 as LQKENI. The CDR3 loop spans 14 amino acids. The germline V and J ends were trimmed by 4 bases and 1 base, with 10 bases remaining between them. In DNA, the CDR3 is TGTGCCAGCTCACGATTAGGGGGCCAAGAGACCCAGTACTTC. Translating it yields CASSRLGGQETQYF.

The V gene is TRBV30, the J gene TRBJ1-3, with D possibly TRBD1 on 6 matching bases. Germline V gene sequence: CDR1 GTSNPN, CDR2 SVGIG (reference sequence). V lost 4 bases and J 3 bases, leaving 13 bases between the germline ends. The CDR3 totals 14 residues. CDR3 residues: CAWTLQGGGNTIYF. In DNA form, the CDR3 reads TGTGCCTGGACGTTACAGGGCGGTGGAAACACCATATATTTT.

J is TRBJ1-2 and V is TRBV5-1, with TRBD1 as a possible D gene (6 bases). CDR1 and CDR2 from the germline V gene are SGHRS and YFSETQ. This CDR3 is built from 17 residues. The ends were cut back, 3 bases at V and 5 bases at J, with 23 bases in the middle. As DNA, the CDR3 is TGCGCCAGCAGCTCGACAGGAGCCGACACGTCCCGTTATGGCTACACCTTC. Translating gives CASSSTGADTSRYGYTF. The variable domain in full, with the rest retrieved from reference TRBV5-1 and TRBJ1-2, is KAGVTQTPRYLIKTRGQQVTLSCSPISGHRSVSWYQQTPGQGLQFLFEYFSETQRNKGNFPGRFSGRQFSNSRSEMNVSTLELGDSALYLCASSSTGADTSRYGYTFGSGTRLTVV.

DNA of the CDR3: TGTGCCAGCAGCCCTAGCGGGAGCACAGATACGCAGTATTTT. Protein product: CASSPSGSTDTQYF. The gene calls are TRBV9 and TRBJ2-3; 8 bases match TRBD2. The CDR3 extends over 14 amino acids. Trimming cost V 4 bases and J 0 bases; bases outside gene matches: 1. Germline CDR1 and CDR2: SGDLS and YYNGEE.

The DNA for the CDR3 is TGTGCCAGCAGCTCAACAGGAGACTCTGGGGCCAACGTCCTGACTTTC. Its protein product is CASSSTGDSGANVLTF. The chain recombines TRBV7-3 with TRBJ2-6, with D maybe TRBD1 (5 bases). CDR1 and CDR2 (germline): SGHTA, FQGTGA. The CDR3 totals 16 residues. V lost 4 bases and J 0 bases, leaving 10 bases between the germline ends.